This TCR beta chain is drawn from a study of blood T cells in healthy people across ages. Whole-study results and caveats: Donors of long life had a larger count of naive CD4+ cells and greater diversity than aged donors.

With respect to this clonotype: As yet, its antigen is unknown.

Primers used in a second PCR of roughly 6 to 11 cycles were a sample-barcoded 5' primer and a J-beta primer mix. TCRdb used MiXCR to reprocess the 5' RACE reads, holding one entry per CDR3 protein. The table lists about 1.4 million distinct CDR3 sequences, around 59% of them singletons. Germline CDR1 reads MGHRA; CDR2 reads YSYEKL. The CDR3 has 15 amino acids. Deletions cut 2 bases from V and 6 bases from J, with 16 bases between. The source is a man between 18 and 35 years old in good health. Sequencing input: blood. V usage is TRBV4-1 and J usage is TRBJ1-2; tentatively, D is TRBD1 (6 bases). CDR3 region: CASSQPIRDTDGYTF. The CDR3 nucleotides are TGCGCCAGCAGCCAACCGATCCGGGACACCGATGGCTACACCTTC.